The clone carrying this T cell receptor (beta chain) came up a few times. The CDR3 spans 15 residues. Germline V CDR1 and CDR2: WSHSY, SAAADI. V lost 3 bases and J lost 3; bases outside the gene matches: 4. 13 Jbeta primers and 60 Vbeta primers were used for the PCR. Clones were sequenced by immunoSEQ multiplex PCR, and TCRdb holds only the in-frame ones, with some missing. Among 100,000 to 120,000 clones listed, 76% were seen once. The sample is drawn from a study of cytomegalovirus exposure and HLA in healthy donors. The receptor was derived from a man in his forties in good health and CMV-seropositive. The chain carries TRBV10-2 and TRBJ2-5; 10 bases line up with TRBD2. The sequencing sample was made of PBMCs. CDR3 coding DNA: TGCGCCAGCAGTGAAATTAGCGGGGGGAAAGAGACCCAGTACTTC. Translating it yields CASSEISGGKETQYF.